Following are 21 T cell receptor beta chains from one sample sequenced in a study of identical twins. TCRdb used MiXCR to reprocess the 5' RACE reads, holding one entry per CDR3 protein. The sample contains approximately 500,000 distinct CDR3 sequences, nearly 15% of which appear only once. These records were also assigned to another study, of yellow fever vaccine responses in identical twins.

Sample: CD4+ T cells sorted from blood. The receptors derive from a woman between 18 and 30 years old in good health.

This rearrangement joins TRBV28 to TRBJ2-3; D might be TRBD2 (6 bases). Trimming pared 5 bases from V and 2 bases from J, leaving 20 bases between. The CDR3 extends over 17 amino acids. Germline V gene sequence: CDR1 MDHEN, CDR2 SYDVKM. DNA of the CDR3: TGTGCCAGCAGTCCCCATGGAAGACTAGGGATCACAGATACGCAGTATTTT. This translates into CASSPHGRLGITDTQYF.

This clonotype has more than one count but fewer than ten. This chain links TRBV9 with TRBJ1-1; possibly TRBD1 for D (6 bases). This CDR3 is 14 amino acids long. Germline V gene sequence: CDR1 SGDLS, CDR2 YYNGEE. V lost 6 bases and J lost 1, with 13 bases in between. CDR3 DNA sequence: TGTGCCAGCACACAAGGACAGTCGAACACTGAAGCTTTCTTT. It yields the protein CASTQGQSNTEAFF.

The chain uses TRBV5-4 and TRBJ2-3, with 8 bases fitting TRBD2. Germline V lookup: CDR1 SGHNT, CDR2 YYREEE (reference sequence). V lost 6 bases, J lost 3 bases, and 9 bases stayed unmatched. This CDR3 is 15 amino acids long. The CDR3 DNA is TGTGCCAGCAAAGCGGGAGTGGGCGCGACAGATACGCAGTATTTT. Amino acids: CASKAGVGATDTQYF.

This clonotype was seen repeatedly, ten times or more. The chain recombines TRBV5-1 with TRBJ2-1; TRBD2 might be the D (7 bases). This CDR3 is 16 amino acids long. The V gene's germline CDR1 is SGHRS and CDR2 YFSETQ. Trimming pared 6 bases from V and 3 bases from J, leaving 19 bases between. CDR3 region: CASTQGGGPRYNEQFF. The CDR3, as DNA: TGCGCCAGCACACAGGGAGGGGGGCCCCGCTACAATGAGCAGTTCTTC.

This clonotype was observed at least ten times. This chain joins TRBV2 and TRBJ1-1; 8 bases agree with TRBD1. The CDR3 is 14 residues long. The V gene's germline CDR1 is SNHLY and CDR2 FYNNEI. Losses at the gene ends were 6 bases for V and 2 bases for J; bases not matched to a gene: 5. CDR3 DNA sequence: TGTGCCAGCAGGCCGGACAGGGCCAACACTGAAGCTTTCTTT. Protein: CASRPDRANTEAFF.

The chain has TRBV2 and TRBJ2-1, with 12 bases lining up with TRBD2. The CDR3 extends over 14 amino acids. Germline CDR1 is SNHLY and CDR2 is FYNNEI. Germline trimming cut 6 bases from V and 12 bases from J; bases unmatched to any gene: 9. CDR3 nucleotide sequence: TGTGCCAGCAGACTAGCGGGAGGCCCTAGGAGGCAGTTCTTC. It encodes CASRLAGGPRRQFF. Using reference TRBV2 and TRBJ2-1 for the parts outside the CDR3, the full variable domain is EPEVTQTPSHQVTQMGQEVILRCVPISNHLYFYWYRQILGQKVEFLVSFYNNEISEKSEIFDDQFSVERPDGSNFTLKIRSTKLEDSAMYFCASRLAGGPRRQFFGPGTRLTVL.

The chain links TRBV18 to TRBJ2-1; D is unresolved. From germline, CDR1 is KGHSH and CDR2 LQKENI. This CDR3 spans 11 amino acids. The V end was cut by 10 bases, the J end by 2 bases, with 6 bases between. Here the CDR3 DNA reads TGTGCCACCGAGGCCTACAATGAGCAGTTCTTC. Translation: CATEAYNEQFF.

This clonotype was seen more than once but under ten times. The chain joins TRBV27 to TRBJ2-5; 13 bases map to TRBD2. Trimming at V came to 4 bases and at J to 3 bases, leaving 5 bases not matched to a gene. The CDR3 runs to 16 residues. Germline V gene lookup returns CDR1 MNHEY and CDR2 SMNVEV (reference sequence). CDR3 sequence (DNA): TGTGCCAGCAGTTCCCGGACTAGCGGGAGAAAAGAGACCCAGTACTTC. Translation: CASSSRTSGRKETQYF.

The V call is TRBV11-2, the J call TRBJ2-7; D is uncertain. CDR1 is SGHAT, CDR2 FQNNGV, per germline. The CDR3 is 11 amino acids. The germline V and J ends were trimmed by 5 bases and 5 bases, with 7 bases remaining between them. CDR3 amino acids: CASSVGHEQYV. CDR3 coding DNA: TGTGCCAGCAGCGTCGGGCACGAGCAGTACGTC.

The gene calls are TRBV7-8 and TRBJ2-7; a possible D gene is TRBD1 (5 bases). Trimming stripped 5 bases from V and 7 bases from J, with 21 bases between. The CDR3 consists of 15 residues. Germline V lookup: CDR1 SGHVS, CDR2 FQNEAQ. The CDR3 nucleotides read TGTGCCAGCAGCCACCGACAGACGGACCTCAGTGAGCAGTACTTC. It encodes CASSHRQTDLSEQYF. Full variable domain (outside the CDR3, taken from reference TRBV7-8 and TRBJ2-7): GAGVSQSPRYKVAKRGQDVALRCDPISGHVSLFWYQQALGQGPEFLTYFQNEAQLDKSGLPSDRFFAERPEGSVSTLKIQRTQQEDSAVYLCASSHRQTDLSEQYFGPGTRLTVT.

This clonotype was recorded a few times. The chain carries TRBV2 and TRBJ2-7; perhaps TRBD2 as D (5 bases). CDR1 and CDR2 (germline): SNHLY, FYNNEI. V lost 1 base to trimming and J lost 3 bases, with 13 bases between them. The CDR3 consists of 15 residues. The CDR3 DNA sequence: TGTGCCAGCAGTGAAGACGTCCCGGGGATCTACGAGCAGTACTTC. Its protein is CASSEDVPGIYEQYF. Variable domain in full (rest from reference TRBV2 and TRBJ2-7): EPEVTQTPSHQVTQMGQEVILRCVPISNHLYFYWYRQILGQKVEFLVSFYNNEISEKSEIFDDQFSVERPDGSNFTLKIRSTKLEDSAMYFCASSEDVPGIYEQYFGPGTRLTVT.

The chain is built from TRBV29-1 and TRBJ1-1, with D uncertain. Germline CDR1 reads SQVTM; CDR2 reads ANQGSEA. V dropped 4 bases and J dropped 0 bases, with 6 bases sitting between them. CDR3 length: 12 residues. The CDR3 loop is CSVVGMNTEAFF. In nucleotides, the CDR3 is TGCAGCGTTGTAGGTATGAACACTGAAGCTTTCTTT.

This clonotype has more than one count but fewer than ten. The chain employs TRBV25-1 and TRBJ2-2, with TRBD2 matching 7 bases. CDR1 and CDR2 from the germline V gene are MGHDK and SYGVNS. The V and J ends lost 5 bases and 5 bases, in that order; junction bases with no gene match: 5. The CDR3 length is 14 residues. The CDR3 here is CASSFPGGTGELFF. The CDR3 region has the DNA TGTGCCAGCAGTTTCCCGGGGGGAACCGGGGAGCTGTTTTTT.

This chain connects TRBV5-5 to TRBJ2-7; D gene ambiguous. The CDR3 spans 13 residues. Trimming removed 1 base at V and 4 bases at J, with 9 bases between. Germline V gives CDR1 SGHKS, CDR2 YYEKEE (reference sequence). The CDR3 sequence: CASSLTDRYEQYF. DNA for the CDR3: TGTGCCAGCAGCTTGACAGATAGATACGAGCAGTACTTC.

This clonotype has at least ten counts. This chain connects TRBV20-1 to TRBJ2-7, with 13 bases lining up with TRBD2. Germline lookup yields CDR1 DFQATT and CDR2 SNEGSKA (reference sequence). The V segment lost 7 bases and the J segment 0 bases; nucleotides outside the gene matches: 6. CDR3 length: 15 amino acids. This chain's CDR3 is CSVPTSGGSSYEQYF. In DNA, the CDR3 is TGCAGTGTCCCGACTAGCGGGGGGAGCTCCTACGAGCAGTACTTC.

This clonotype was seen a few times. This chain links TRBV2 with TRBJ2-7; D not resolved. Germline CDR1 is SNHLY and CDR2 is FYNNEI. CDR3 length: 11 amino acids. Trimming took off 6 bases at V and 4 bases at J, with 7 bases between the two ends. The CDR3 loop is CASRQTYEQYV. The CDR3 DNA reads TGTGCCAGCAGACAGACGTACGAGCAGTACGTC.

This chain uses TRBV12-3 or TRBV12-4 with TRBJ1-5; 11 bases are a match to TRBD1. The CDR3 sequence is 17 residues long. Unmatched junction bases numbered 2, after V lost 1 base and J lost 0 bases. The CDR3 DNA sequence: TGTGCCAGCAGTTTAGGGGACAGGGGGAATAGCAATCAGCCCCAGCATTTT. As protein: CASSLGDRGNSNQPQHF.

V and J are TRBV20-1 and TRBJ1-5; possibly TRBD1 for D (5 bases). In germline, CDR1 is DFQATT, CDR2 SNEGSKA (reference sequence). The V end lost 6 bases, the J end lost 2 bases, and 20 bases lay between the germline ends. CDR3 length: 16 residues. The CDR3 here is CSAQGAGWGGNQPQHF. The CDR3 nucleotides are TGCAGTGCCCAGGGCGCAGGGTGGGGAGGCAATCAGCCCCAGCATTTT.

This clonotype was observed a few times. This rearrangement joins TRBV6-5 to TRBJ2-5; 12 bases align to TRBD2. After removal of 4 bases from V and 2 bases from J, the junction contained 5 bases not matched to a gene. Germline lookup yields CDR1 MNHEY and CDR2 SVGAGI. This CDR3 contains 16 residues. The CDR3 sequence is CASSSTLAGGQETQYF. Written as DNA, the CDR3 is TGTGCCAGCAGTTCCACCCTAGCGGGGGGGCAAGAGACCCAGTACTTC.

This clonotype came up a few times. The chain has TRBV10-3 and TRBJ1-1; 8 positions match TRBD1. V lost 6 bases, J lost 2 bases, and 5 bases stayed unmatched. The CDR3 is made up of 14 amino acids. Germline values: CDR1 ENHRY, CDR2 SYGVKD. The chain's CDR3 is CAISPGQGNTEAFF. CDR3 coding DNA: TGTGCCATCAGCCCAGGACAGGGCAACACTGAAGCTTTCTTT.

This clonotype was observed a few times. The chain employs TRBV7-6 and TRBJ2-3; tentatively, D is TRBD1 (6 bases). Between the trimmed V and J ends, which lost 4 bases and 5 bases, there was a span of 10 bases. The CDR3 consists of 13 residues. Germline CDR1 is SGHVS and CDR2 is FNYEAQ. The CDR3: CASSYVQGDTQYF. For the CDR3, the DNA is TGTGCCAGCAGCTACGTACAGGGAGATACGCAGTATTTT.